Presented here are 10 T cell receptor beta chains from one specimen sequenced in a study of shared clonotypes between healthy human individuals. Clones were sequenced by immunoSEQ multiplex PCR, and TCRdb holds only the in-frame ones, with some missing. The sample includes 2 million to 3 million clones, 93% of them seen just once. Sequences were obtained from naive CD4+ T cells from PBMCs. Sample subset: CD45RA+ positively selected. All receptors derive from a man between 18 and 35 years old in good health. Some clones in this sample may be carry-over from other donors' samples.

In DNA, the CDR3 is TGCAGTGCTAGGGGAGAGACCCAGTACTTC. It specifies CSARGETQYF. The V gene is TRBV20-1, the J gene TRBJ2-7, with D unresolved. The J call is in doubt because the DNA end fits TRBJ2-5 better. Germline assignment: CDR1 DFQATT and CDR2 SNEGSKA (reference sequence). CDR3 length equals 10 residues.

The table lists this clone with a count of one. The chain employs TRBV7-2 and TRBJ2-5; D remains ambiguous. Looked up from germline, CDR1 is SGHTA and CDR2 is FQGNSA. Trimming shortened V by 4 bases and J by 6 bases, and 9 bases separated the two germline ends. This CDR3 is built from 12 residues. CDR3 sequence: CASSSRLKTQYF. DNA of the CDR3: TGTGCCAGCAGCTCGCGGCTGAAGACCCAGTACTTC.

The chain recombines TRBV7-3 with TRBJ1-5; possible D gene TRBD1, 6 bases. Trimming pared 5 bases from V and 5 bases from J, leaving 16 bases between. The CDR3 runs to 15 residues. The V gene's germline CDR1 is SGHTA and CDR2 FQGTGA. This CDR3 is CASSPQTGSDQPQHF. DNA of the CDR3: TGTGCCAGCAGCCCTCAGACAGGCTCTGATCAGCCCCAGCATTTT.

The rearrangement links TRBV11-2 to TRBJ2-5; D perhaps matches TRBD2 (5 bases). Germline V CDR1 and CDR2: SGHAT, FQNNGV. The CDR3 runs 14 residues. The V and J ends lost 7 bases and 2 bases respectively, with 14 bases between them. CDR3 DNA sequence: TGTGCCAGCATCCTCGGGGTCGGTCAAGAGACCCAGTACTTC. Protein product: CASILGVGQETQYF.

The rearrangement uses TRBV27 and TRBJ2-3; the match to TRBD2 covers 7 bases. From germline, CDR1 is MNHEY and CDR2 SMNVEV (reference sequence). J gave up 6 bases and V 6 bases, and 9 bases lay outside the gene matches. The CDR3 runs 14 residues. In DNA, the CDR3 is TGTGCCAGCAGCCGCCCGGACGGGGGGGATACGCAGTATTTT. It yields the protein CASSRPDGGDTQYF.

The J gene is TRBJ2-3, the V gene TRBV9; 7 bases line up with TRBD2. CDR3 length equals 17 residues. The junction had 12 bases not matched to a gene; V was cut back by 2 bases and J by 3 bases. The germline gives CDR1 SGDLS, CDR2 YYNGEE. CDR3 region: CASSVSRRGVITDTQYF. The CDR3, as DNA: TGTGCCAGCAGCGTGAGCCGCCGGGGGGTGATTACAGATACGCAGTATTTT.

This rearrangement joins TRBV6-6 to TRBJ1-4; possibly TRBD1 for D (5 bases). Germline CDR1 and CDR2: MNHNY and SVGAGI (reference sequence). V dropped 7 bases and J dropped 4 bases, with 13 bases sitting between them. This CDR3 region has 14 residues. The CDR3 DNA sequence: TGTGCCAGCACTGGGGGGGGAAATAATGAAAAACTGTTTTTT. It yields the protein CASTGGGNNEKLFF.

V usage is TRBV6-5 and J usage is TRBJ2-1; TRBD2 aligns across 10 bases. Looked up from germline, CDR1 is MNHEY and CDR2 is SVGAGI. The CDR3 loop spans 16 amino acids. With 4 bases clipped from V and 3 bases from J, the junction kept 6 bases outside the gene matches. The CDR3, as DNA: TGTGCCAGCAGTTCTCTTAGCGGGAGGATCTACAATGAGCAGTTCTTC. It encodes CASSSLSGRIYNEQFF.

The chain employs TRBV29-1 and TRBJ2-5; TRBD2 agrees at 9 bases. The CDR3 spans 14 residues. The ends lost 1 base at V and 2 bases at J; junction bases unmatched: 2. The germline CDR1 and CDR2 sequences are SQVTM and ANQGSEA. The CDR3 protein is CSVEVAGVQETQYF. CDR3 nucleotide sequence: TGCAGCGTTGAAGTAGCGGGAGTTCAAGAGACCCAGTACTTC.

The chain combines TRBV27 with TRBJ1-2, with TRBD1 identical over 7 bases. Trimming at V came to 8 bases and at J to 7 bases, leaving 10 bases not matched to a gene. This CDR3 region has 13 residues. The germline CDR1 and CDR2 sequences are MNHEY and SMNVEV (reference sequence). CDR3 bases: TGTGCCAGCCGGGACAGACAACTATTTGGCTACACCTTC. Translating it yields CASRDRQLFGYTF.